Presented here are 14 T cell receptor beta chains from one specimen sequenced in a study of early T cells in non-severe SARS-CoV-2 infection. TCRdb passed the 5' RACE reads through MiXCR, listing each CDR3 protein once. The data show some 80,000 distinct CDR3 sequences, roughly an eighth seen once. The sample comprised whole blood. The receptors here all came from an adult who was a healthcare worker with PCR-confirmed SARS-CoV-2 infection or an uninfected control (not recorded which).

This clonotype occurred a few times. The J gene is TRBJ1-1, the V gene TRBV18; 8 nucleotides match TRBD1. CDR1 is KGHSH, CDR2 LQKENI, per germline. CDR3 length equals 13 residues. V was clipped by 6 bases and J by 3 bases; unmatched bases: 3. CDR3 nucleotides: TGTGCCAGCTCGCAGGGGGCGGACACTGAAGCTTTCTTT. Translated: CASSQGADTEAFF.

The V gene is TRBV20-1, the J gene TRBJ2-2; TRBD1 matches at 8 bases. This CDR3 has 16 residues. CDR1 and CDR2 (germline): DFQATT, SNEGSKA (reference sequence). Germline trimming cut 0 bases from V and 2 bases from J; bases unmatched to any gene: 5. CDR3 nucleotides: TGCAGTGCTAGAGACAGGGGGCAAAGAAACACCGGGGAGCTGTTTTTT. It is translated as CSARDRGQRNTGELFF.

This clonotype has more than one count but fewer than ten. This chain uses TRBV19 with TRBJ1-2; D is perhaps TRBD1 (6 bases). V was pared by 9 bases and J by 1 base, with 18 bases between. Germline lookup yields CDR1 LNHDA and CDR2 SQIVND (reference sequence). This CDR3 contains 15 residues. Here the CDR3 DNA reads TGTGCCAGCCGAACCCGGGACACCCTTAACTATGGCTACACCTTC. Residues: CASRTRDTLNYGYTF.

The gene calls are TRBV29-1 and TRBJ2-7, with 13 nucleotides matching TRBD2. Germline V lookup: CDR1 SQVTM, CDR2 ANQGSEA. The CDR3 covers 14 residues. J lost 1 base, V lost 5 bases, and 2 bases had no gene match. The CDR3 coding sequence is TGCAGCGTTTCGGGACTAGCGGGATCCTACGAGCAGTACTTC. Translation: CSVSGLAGSYEQYF.

The chain combines TRBV4-2 with TRBJ1-2; 7 bases align to TRBD1. V lost 3 bases, J lost 4 bases, and 14 bases stayed unmatched. This CDR3 region has 17 residues. Germline CDR1 LGHNA, CDR2 YNFKEQ. CDR3 coding DNA: TGTGCCAGCAGCCAGGACCTGGGGGCGAGGGGGCTCTATGGCTACACCTTC. It yields the protein CASSQDLGARGLYGYTF.

In its sample, this clonotype was seen a few times. The chain joins TRBV29-1 to TRBJ2-7, with a tentative D call TRBD1 (5 bases). V was trimmed by 4 bases and J by 2 bases, leaving 9 bases between them. The CDR3 runs to 12 residues. The germline V gene has CDR1 SQVTM and CDR2 ANQGSEA. CDR3 DNA: TGCAGCGTTGTCGGCAGGGCCTACGAGCAGTACTTC. Amino acids: CSVVGRAYEQYF.

This clonotype has a count of ten or more. The gene calls are TRBV10-2 and TRBJ2-2; 10 bases map to TRBD2. The CDR3 contains 15 residues. Trimming cost V 3 bases and J 7 bases; bases outside gene matches: 5. CDR1 is WSHSY and CDR2 is SAAADI in the germline V gene. CDR3 in DNA: TGCGCCAGCAGTGAACCAGCGGGAGGGTACGGGGAGCTGTTTTTT. Translated: CASSEPAGGYGELFF.

This chain uses TRBV12-3 or TRBV12-4 with TRBJ2-1, with D perhaps assigned TRBD1 or TRBD2 (5 bases each). The V end lost 3 bases, the J end lost 5 bases, and 11 bases lay between the germline ends. This CDR3 is built from 14 residues. Here the CDR3 reads CASSLTGPHNEQFF. Written as DNA, the CDR3 is TGTGCCAGCAGTTTGACGGGGCCCCACAATGAGCAGTTCTTC.

This clonotype appeared a few times. The chain is built from TRBV9 and TRBJ2-2; D is perhaps TRBD2 (6 bases). Germline V lookup: CDR1 SGDLS, CDR2 YYNGEE. The CDR3 is made up of 14 amino acids. The V end was cut by 3 bases, the J end by 8 bases, with 14 bases between. The CDR3 reads CASSEGLGMGELFF. The CDR3 DNA is TGTGCCAGCAGCGAGGGACTCGGAATGGGGGAGCTGTTTTTT.

This chain joins TRBV10-3 and TRBJ1-1; no definite D call. V was cut by 7 bases and J by 1 base, with 4 bases left in between. CDR1 is ENHRY, CDR2 SYGVKD, per germline. The CDR3 loop spans 11 amino acids. In DNA form, the CDR3 reads TGTGCCATCATGAGGAACACTGAAGCTTTCTTT. As protein: CAIMRNTEAFF.

The rearrangement joins TRBV18 to TRBJ2-1; TRBD1 matches at 11 bases. With 2 bases clipped from V and 9 bases from J, the junction kept 3 bases outside the gene matches. The CDR3 is 14 amino acids. The germline gives CDR1 KGHSH, CDR2 LQKENI. The DNA for the CDR3 is TGTGCCAGCTCACCAGGGACAGGGGGTGGTGAGCAGTTCTTC. It yields the protein CASSPGTGGGEQFF.

CDR3 protein: CATSRDTAGHEQFF. The CDR3 DNA reads as TGTGCCACCAGCAGAGATACGGCGGGCCATGAGCAGTTCTTC. J is TRBJ2-1 and V is TRBV15; TRBD2 is a possible D gene (5 bases). This CDR3 comprises 14 residues. CDR1 is LNHNV and CDR2 is YYDKDF in the germline V gene (reference sequence). Trimming removed 0 bases at V and 8 bases at J, with 11 bases between.

The genes are TRBV5-1 and TRBJ1-1, with TRBD1 identical over 10 bases. This CDR3 is 13 amino acids long. J lost 5 bases, V lost 4 bases, and 2 bases had no gene match. From germline, CDR1 is SGHRS and CDR2 YFSETQ. Written as DNA, the CDR3 is TGCGCCAGCAGCGGGGGACAGGGGACTGAAGCTTTCTTT. It codes for CASSGGQGTEAFF.

A few counts support this clonotype. Written as DNA, the CDR3 is TGTGCCAGCAGTTCTAGCGGGAGGACCTCTGGGGCCAACGTCCTGACTTTC. The encoded protein is CASSSSGRTSGANVLTF. The chain carries TRBV7-2 and TRBJ2-6, with 11 bases identical to TRBD2. V shed 6 bases, J shed 0 bases, and the junction held 4 bases outside the gene matches. Germline V gene data show CDR1 as SGHTA and CDR2 as FQGNSA. The CDR3 length is 17 residues.